This T cell receptor (beta chain) was documented in a study of shared clonotypes between healthy human individuals. This table comes from immunoSEQ multiplex PCR, and its TCRdb copy is limited to in-frame clones, with some not included. The table includes more than 400,000 clones, approximately 78% detected once. This clone was found a few times. The antigen remains unidentified. No DNA is shown, since the ends of the CDR3 on it are uncertain; the CDR3 is the one TCRdb lists. The study, taken as a whole, reports: Clonotype sharing among donors likely depends on sequencing depth.

This sequence was found in a woman in her 40s in good health. Some clones in this sample may be carry-over from other donors' samples. The sample consisted of PBMCs.

Here the CDR3 reads CASSDRDLHQPQHF. The V and J genes are TRBV6-1 and TRBJ1-5; the table's D call, TRBD1, was not checked against the DNA. 14 amino acids form the CDR3, both terminal residues included. Per the germline V gene, CDR1 is MNHNS and CDR2 is SASEGT.